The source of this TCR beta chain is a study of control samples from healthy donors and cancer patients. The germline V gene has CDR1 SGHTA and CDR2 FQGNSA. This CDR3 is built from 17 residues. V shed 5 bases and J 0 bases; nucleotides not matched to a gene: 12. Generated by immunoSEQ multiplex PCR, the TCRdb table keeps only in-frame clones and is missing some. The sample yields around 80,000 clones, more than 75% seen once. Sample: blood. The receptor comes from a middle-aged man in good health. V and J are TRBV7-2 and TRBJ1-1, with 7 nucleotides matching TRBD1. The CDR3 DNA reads TGTGCCAGCAGCCCCTCGGGACAGCTCTACATGAACACTGAAGCTTTCTTT. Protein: CASSPSGQLYMNTEAFF.